What follows are 32 T cell receptor beta chains derived from one specimen sequenced in a study of breast tumors, draining lymph nodes, adjacent tissues. Axillary draining lymph nodes of breast cancer patients supplied the node samples. TCRdb used MiXCR to reprocess the multiplex PCR reads, holding one entry per CDR3 protein. The data contain some 130,000 distinct CDR3 sequences, 15% to 20% of them singletons. The sequenced sample consisted of axillary lymph node tissue. These receptors originate from a female donor with breast cancer. Some clones in this sample may be carry-over from other donors' samples.

This clonotype has only a few counts. A read error may be the cause here, since a much bigger clone is one base away. V gene TRBV2 combines with J gene TRBJ2-5; D may correspond to TRBD1 or TRBD2 (5 bases each). Germline CDR1 is SNHLY and CDR2 is FYNNEI. The CDR3 covers 14 residues. The CDR3 DNA reads TGTGCCAGCAGTGACCCCCGGAGGAGAGGGACCCGGTACTTC. It encodes CASSDPRRRGTRYF. Full variable domain (outside the CDR3, taken from reference TRBV2 and TRBJ2-5): EPEVTQTPSHQVTQMGQEVILRCVPISNHLYFYWYRQILGQKVEFLVSFYNNEISEKSEIFDDQFSVERPDGSNFTLKIRSTKLEDSAMYFCASSDPRRRGTRYFGPGTRLLVL.

In this sample, this clonotype turned up many times. The V gene is TRBV20-1, the J gene TRBJ2-3, with 8 nucleotides matching TRBD2. V was clipped by 1 base and J by 0 bases; unmatched bases: 12. There are 18 residues in the CDR3. The V gene's germline CDR1 is DFQATT and CDR2 SNEGSKA (reference sequence). As DNA, the CDR3 is TGCAGTGCTAGAGGAGTGGTAAGCGGGAGAGGTAGCACAGATACGCAGTATTTT. It translates to CSARGVVSGRGSTDTQYF.

This clonotype was observed many times. The rearrangement uses TRBV29-1 and TRBJ2-3; 14 bases are shared with TRBD2. Germline loops: CDR1 SQVTM, CDR2 ANQGSEA. V trimming: 5 bases; J trimming: 7 bases; junction bases outside the gene matches: 5. CDR3 length: 14 residues. CDR3 protein: CSVPGLAGVNTQYF. CDR3 DNA: TGCAGCGTTCCGGGACTAGCGGGAGTTAATACGCAGTATTTT.

The table lists this clonotype with a count of one. Since a much larger clone is just one base distant, this may be a read error. The DNA is left out, because the CDR3 cannot be placed on it with certainty; the CDR3 is given as TCRdb lists it. The chain combines TRBV6-1 with TRBJ2-7. Including both end residues, the CDR3 is 14 amino acids long. Germline loops: CDR1 MNHNS, CDR2 SASEGT. The CDR3 loop reads CASSEDPFRAGQYF.

This clonotype was recorded at least ten times. This chain connects TRBV20-1 to TRBJ2-7; TRBD1 aligns across 11 bases. The germline gives CDR1 DFQATT, CDR2 SNEGSKA (reference sequence). The CDR3 is 15 amino acids. J gave up 3 bases and V 8 bases, and 12 bases lay outside the gene matches. The DNA of the CDR3 is TGCAGTTTTTCCGGGACAGGGGGGAGGGTCTACGAGCAGTACTTC. It encodes CSFSGTGGRVYEQYF.

Details on this clonotype: One end of the junction does not line up with germline, which may come from a read error. V is TRBV19 and J is TRBJ2-7, with D perhaps TRBD2 (6 bases). Germline CDR1 reads LNHDA; CDR2 reads SQIVND (reference sequence). The CDR3 has 13 residues. The CDR3, as DNA: TGTGCCAGTAGTATTGTAGGGAGGAACGAGCAGTCCTTC. Encoded protein: CASSIVGRNEQSF.

Concerning this clonotype: Being one base from a much bigger clone, this may be a read error. V and J are TRBV2 and TRBJ2-1; D may be TRBD2 (7 bases). The CDR3 is 15 amino acids. V lost 6 bases, J lost 7 bases, and 19 bases lay in between. Germline loops: CDR1 SNHLY, CDR2 FYNNEI. Here the CDR3 DNA reads TGTGCCAGCAGCAAATACGGGGGGCTAGGTAATGAGCAGTTCTTC. It is translated as CASSKYGGLGNEQFF.

This clonotype was counted many times. The V call is TRBV2, the J call TRBJ2-5; 9 positions agree with TRBD2. The CDR3 runs 15 residues. The germline CDR1 and CDR2 sequences are SNHLY and FYNNEI. Unmatched junction bases numbered 4, after V lost 3 bases and J lost 2 bases. The CDR3 spells CASSELRGGQETQYF. CDR3 sequence (DNA): TGTGCCAGCAGTGAGTTGCGGGGGGGTCAAGAGACCCAGTACTTC.

The sample holds many counts of this clonotype. V is TRBV20-1 and J is TRBJ2-3; no clear D gene. V shed 3 bases and J shed 3 bases, with 7 bases lying between them. The CDR3 extends over 12 amino acids. Germline V gives CDR1 DFQATT, CDR2 SNEGSKA (reference sequence). The CDR3 reads CSASEDTDTQYF. The CDR3 DNA follows: TGCAGTGCTAGCGAAGATACAGATACGCAGTATTTT.

With respect to this clonotype: This likely comes from a read error, as the CDR3 has no conserved phenylalanine or tryptophan at its end. The V gene is TRBV6-1, the J gene TRBJ2-3, with D unclear. The germline V and J ends were trimmed by 5 bases and 8 bases, with 8 bases remaining between them. The germline CDR1 and CDR2 sequences are MNHNS and SASEGT. The CDR3 is 11 amino acids. The CDR3 region is CASSYSTTQYL. CDR3 in DNA: TGTGCCAGCAGTTATTCGACTACGCAGTATCTT.

In this sample, this clonotype turned up a few times. The rearrangement joins TRBV28 to TRBJ1-3; D may be TRBD1 (6 bases). Trimming removed 4 bases at V and 3 bases at J, with 16 bases between. This CDR3 has 16 amino acids. Germline assignment: CDR1 MDHEN and CDR2 SYDVKM. The CDR3 coding sequence is TGTGCCAGCAGTTCGCCTGGACAGTCAGATGGAAACACCATATATTTT. Translation: CASSSPGQSDGNTIYF.

This sequence joins TRBV19 and TRBJ1-5, with a weak D call TRBD1 (5 bases). The germline V gene has CDR1 LNHDA and CDR2 SQIVND (reference sequence). This CDR3 comprises 12 residues. Trimming cost V 3 bases and J 7 bases, with 7 bases left between them. For the CDR3, the DNA is TGTGCCAGTAGTATCGGGGGACAGCCCCAGCATTTT. Residues: CASSIGGQPQHF.

Points on this clonotype: The germline gene is not matched at one end of the junction; a read error may be the cause. V and J are TRBV6-5 and TRBJ2-5, with D uncertain. The CDR3 is 11 amino acids. Looked up from germline, CDR1 is MNHEY and CDR2 is SVGAGI. The CDR3 loop reads CASSRQETLYF. CDR3 DNA sequence: TGTGCCAGCAGTAGACAAGAGACCCTGTACTTC.

This clonotype has ten or more counts. This chain connects TRBV7-9 to TRBJ2-6; possibly TRBD2 for D (6 bases). The germline V and J ends were trimmed by 5 bases and 0 bases, with 20 bases remaining between them. CDR3 length: 19 amino acids. Germline V gives CDR1 SEHNR, CDR2 FQNEAQ (reference sequence). CDR3 nucleotide sequence: TGTGCCAGCAGCCCCGACCTGAGCAGGGAGGTCTCTGGGGCCAACGTCCTGACTTTC. Translated, it gives CASSPDLSREVSGANVLTF.

This clonotype was detected only a few times. The genes are TRBV6-1 and TRBJ2-4, with TRBD2 matching over 8 bases. This CDR3 has 17 amino acids. Germline V gives CDR1 MNHNS, CDR2 SASEGT. J gave up 4 bases and V 2 bases, and 10 bases lay outside the gene matches. The DNA of the CDR3 is TGTGCCAGCAGTGAACTCTTTGGGTCGGGAGGGAAAAACATTCAGTACTTC. This encodes CASSELFGSGGKNIQYF.

This clonotype was counted many times. The chain combines TRBV11-2 with TRBJ2-7; D gene uncertain. V was clipped by 5 bases and J by 2 bases, with 13 bases between them. The CDR3 spans 14 residues. Germline CDR1 and CDR2: SGHAT and FQNNGV. The CDR3: CASSPRPGAYEQYF. DNA for the CDR3: TGTGCCAGCAGCCCGCGGCCAGGAGCCTACGAGCAGTACTTC. The variable domain in full, completed from reference TRBV11-2 and TRBJ2-7, reads EAGVAQSPRYKIIEKRQSVAFWCNPISGHATLYWYQQILGQGPKLLIQFQNNGVVDDSQLPKDRFSAERLKGVDSTLKIQPAKLEDSAVYLCASSPRPGAYEQYFGPGTRLTVT.

The rearrangement joins TRBV19 to TRBJ1-2, with 7 positions matching TRBD1. From germline, CDR1 is LNHDA and CDR2 SQIVND (reference sequence). With 1 base clipped from V and 0 bases from J, the junction kept 2 bases outside the gene matches. The CDR3 has 15 residues. CDR3 region: CASSIAGTANYGYTF. The CDR3 DNA is TGTGCCAGTAGTATAGCCGGGACAGCTAACTATGGCTACACCTTC.

In its sample, this clonotype was seen many times. This rearrangement joins TRBV5-5 to TRBJ1-2; D is unclear. The V end was cut by 0 bases, the J end by 0 bases, with 9 bases between. CDR3 length: 15 residues. Germline loops: CDR1 SGHKS, CDR2 YYEKEE (reference sequence). The CDR3 loop reads CASSLEIVANYGYTF. CDR3 sequence (DNA): TGTGCCAGCAGCTTGGAGATAGTAGCTAACTATGGCTACACCTTC.

This clonotype showed up many times. This chain uses TRBV10-2 with TRBJ2-7; TRBD1 agrees at 9 bases. This CDR3 spans 14 amino acids. Per the germline V gene, CDR1 is WSHSY and CDR2 is SAAADI. V dropped 7 bases and J dropped 1; count of bases not matched to a gene: 5. In DNA, the CDR3 is TGCGCCAGCACACCGGGACAGGGTTCCTACGAGCAGTACTTC. This gives the protein CASTPGQGSYEQYF.

A remark on this clonotype: This could be a read error, since a much larger clone is one nucleotide away. V usage is TRBV6-6 and J usage is TRBJ2-3; D perhaps matches TRBD2 (6 bases). Trimming took off 8 bases at V and 0 bases at J, with 9 bases between the two ends. The CDR3 spans 13 residues. Germline CDR1 is MNHNY and CDR2 is SVGAGI (reference sequence). Written as DNA, the CDR3 is TGTGCCAGCGGCGGGACTAGCACAGATACGCAGTATTTT. It translates to CASGGTSTDTQYF.

A note on this clonotype: This could be a read error, since a much larger clone is one nucleotide away. The V gene is TRBV9, the J gene TRBJ2-2; 8 nucleotides align to TRBD1. The CDR3 contains 15 residues. CDR1 and CDR2 from the germline V gene are SGDLS and YYNGEE. DNA of the CDR3: TGTGCCAGCAGCCCGACAGGGGTAGACACCGGGGAGCCGTTTTTT. It codes for CASSPTGVDTGEPFF.

This clonotype has a handful of counts. It may be a read error: a sequence one base away is much more abundant. The CDR3 loop reads CASSLGQEYDQYF. CDR3 DNA: TGTGCCAGCAGCTTAGGACAGGAATACGATCAGTACTTC. The V gene is TRBV7-2, the J gene TRBJ2-7; TRBD1 is a possible D gene (6 bases). Germline V gene lookup returns CDR1 SGHTA and CDR2 FQGNSA. The CDR3 consists of 13 residues.

This clonotype was seen at least ten times. This sequence joins TRBV13 and TRBJ1-6, with a tentative D call TRBD1 (5 bases). V lost 5 bases and J lost 7, with 9 bases in between. Germline CDR1 is PRHDT and CDR2 is FYEKMQ (reference sequence). The CDR3 runs 13 residues. The CDR3 nucleotides are TGTGCCAGCAGCGACAGAATGAATTCACCCCTCCACTTT. This translates into CASSDRMNSPLHF. The full variable domain, completed using reference TRBV13 and TRBJ1-6, is AAGVIQSPRHLIKEKRETATLKCYPIPRHDTVYWYQQGPGQDPQFLISFYEKMQSDKGSIPDRFSAQQFSDYHSELNMSSLELGDSALYFCASSDRMNSPLHFGNGTRLTVT.

This chain links TRBV3-1 with TRBJ2-1; D is ambiguous. From germline, CDR1 is LGHDT and CDR2 YNNKEL (reference sequence). This CDR3 region has 14 residues. Trimming left V 2 bases short and J 2 bases short, with 7 bases between. This CDR3 reads CASSQHDPYNEQFF. For the CDR3, the DNA is TGTGCCAGCAGCCAACACGACCCCTACAATGAGCAGTTCTTC.

This clonotype was picked up many times. The V call is TRBV5-1, the J call TRBJ1-6, with D hard to call. Germline-derived CDR1 and CDR2 are SGHRS and YFSETQ. This CDR3 spans 13 amino acids. V was pared by 0 bases and J by 14 bases, with 12 bases between. The CDR3, as DNA: TGCGCCAGCAGCTTGGGATCAAACCCGGCCCTCCACTTT. Amino acid sequence: CASSLGSNPALHF. Supplemented by reference TRBV5-1 and TRBJ1-6, the full variable domain reads KAGVTQTPRYLIKTRGQQVTLSCSPISGHRSVSWYQQTPGQGLQFLFEYFSETQRNKGNFPGRFSGRQFSNSRSEMNVSTLELGDSALYLCASSLGSNPALHFGNGTRLTVT.

This clonotype was observed at least ten times. This chain uses TRBV10-2 with TRBJ1-6, with 7 bases matching TRBD1. Losses at the gene ends were 7 bases for V and 8 bases for J; bases not matched to a gene: 14. Germline values: CDR1 WSHSY, CDR2 SAAADI. CDR3 length: 16 amino acids. CDR3 region: CASKSTGAGGDSPLHF. The CDR3 DNA reads as TGCGCCAGCAAATCTACAGGGGCGGGCGGCGATTCACCCCTCCACTTT.

In its sample, this clonotype was seen many times. The chain recombines TRBV5-5 with TRBJ2-7; TRBD1 matches 8 bases. The CDR3 runs 14 residues. Germline values: CDR1 SGHKS, CDR2 YYEKEE (reference sequence). The ends lost 3 bases at V and 3 bases at J; junction bases unmatched: 5. In nucleotides, the CDR3 is TGTGCCAGCAGCTCGAGGACAGGGTACTACGAGCAGTACTTC. Protein product: CASSSRTGYYEQYF.

This clonotype was observed at least ten times. The chain combines TRBV6-5 with TRBJ1-6, with TRBD1 as a possible D gene (5 bases). CDR1 is MNHEY, CDR2 SVGAGI, per germline. V lost 2 bases and J lost 6, with 17 bases in between. This CDR3 has 17 amino acids. The CDR3 reads CASSYGTGYPINSPLHF. The DNA of the CDR3 is TGTGCCAGCAGTTACGGGACCGGGTACCCTATTAATTCACCCCTCCACTTT.

The sample holds many counts of this clonotype. V usage is TRBV7-3 and J usage is TRBJ2-3; 12 nucleotides agree with TRBD2. There are 17 residues in the CDR3. Germline V gene lookup returns CDR1 SGHTA and CDR2 FQGTGA. The V gene end was trimmed by 5 bases and the J gene end by 0 bases; junction bases not matched to a gene: 6. CDR3 protein: CASSPRTSGASTDTQYF. Here the CDR3 DNA reads TGTGCCAGCAGCCCCCGGACTAGCGGGGCTAGCACAGATACGCAGTATTTT.

In this sample, this clonotype turned up many times. The chain carries TRBV25-1 and TRBJ1-2; 7 positions agree with TRBD1. This CDR3 comprises 15 residues. V was pared by 2 bases and J by 4 bases, with 7 bases of the junction left unmatched. Germline assignment: CDR1 MGHDK and CDR2 SYGVNS. CDR3 sequence reads: CASSESGRDSYGYTF. The CDR3 DNA reads as TGTGCCAGCAGTGAAAGCGGCCGGGACAGCTATGGCTACACCTTC.

This clonotype came up many times. The chain recombines TRBV20-1 with TRBJ2-1; perhaps TRBD2 as D (5 bases). Trimming stripped 6 bases from V and 12 bases from J, with 12 bases between. There are 10 residues in the CDR3. The V gene's germline CDR1 is DFQATT and CDR2 SNEGSKA (reference sequence). The chain's CDR3 is CSATHGVQFF. Written as DNA, the CDR3 is TGCAGTGCCACACACGGGGTGCAGTTCTTC.

This clonotype appeared many times. The chain uses TRBV2 and TRBJ2-1; the D call may be TRBD1 or TRBD2 (5 bases each). Germline assignment: CDR1 SNHLY and CDR2 FYNNEI. This CDR3 has 14 amino acids. V lost 6 bases to trimming and J lost 0 bases, with 9 bases between them. This chain's CDR3 is CASSQGTSYNEQFF. DNA of the CDR3: TGTGCCAGCAGCCAAGGGACCTCCTACAATGAGCAGTTCTTC.